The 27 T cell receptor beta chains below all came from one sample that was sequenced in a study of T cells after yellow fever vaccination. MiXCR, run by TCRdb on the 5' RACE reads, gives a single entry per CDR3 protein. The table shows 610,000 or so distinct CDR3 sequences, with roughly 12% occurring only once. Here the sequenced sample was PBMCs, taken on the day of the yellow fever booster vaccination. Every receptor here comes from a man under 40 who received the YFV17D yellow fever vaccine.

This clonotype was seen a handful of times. The CDR3 is CASSYGRTGGSRSNQPQHF. The CDR3 DNA reads TGTGCCAGCAGTTACGGAAGGACAGGGGGCAGTCGGAGCAATCAGCCCCAGCATTTT. This chain connects TRBV6-2 or TRBV6-3 to TRBJ1-5; TRBD1 aligns across 11 bases. CDR3 length: 19 amino acids. Germline V gene lookup returns CDR1 MNHEY and CDR2 SVGEGT. V lost 2 bases to trimming and J lost 1 base; unmatched junction nucleotides: 10.

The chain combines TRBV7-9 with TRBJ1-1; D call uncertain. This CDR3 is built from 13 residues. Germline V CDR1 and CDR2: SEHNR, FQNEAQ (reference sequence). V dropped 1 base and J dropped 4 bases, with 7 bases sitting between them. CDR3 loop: CASSLGLATEAFF. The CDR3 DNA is TGTGCCAGCAGCTTAGGTCTGGCCACTGAAGCTTTCTTT.

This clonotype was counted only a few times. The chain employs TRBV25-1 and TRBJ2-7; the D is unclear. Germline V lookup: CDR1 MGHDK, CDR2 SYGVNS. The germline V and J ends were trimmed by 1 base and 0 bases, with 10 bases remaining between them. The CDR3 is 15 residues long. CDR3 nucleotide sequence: TGTGCCAGCAGTGAATCCAAGGGATTCTCCTACGAGCAGTACTTC. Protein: CASSESKGFSYEQYF.

The CDR3 region is CTSRGGPAYEQYF. The CDR3 nucleotides read TGCACCTCAAGGGGGGGCCCGGCCTACGAGCAGTACTTC. The V and J genes are TRBV20-1 and TRBJ2-7; perhaps TRBD2 as D (7 bases). CDR1 and CDR2 from the germline V gene are DFQATT and SNEGSKA (reference sequence). The CDR3 has 13 amino acids.

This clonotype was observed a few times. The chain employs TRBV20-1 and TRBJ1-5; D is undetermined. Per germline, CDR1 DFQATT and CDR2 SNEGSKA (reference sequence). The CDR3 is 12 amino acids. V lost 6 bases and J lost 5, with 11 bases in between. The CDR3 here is CSANSGDQPQHF. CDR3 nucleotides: TGCAGTGCCAACAGTGGGGATCAGCCCCAGCATTTT.

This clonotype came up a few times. The CDR3 is CAWRRSRDRGSYEQYF. In nucleotides, the CDR3 is TGTGCCTGGAGGCGAAGCCGGGACAGGGGTTCCTACGAGCAGTACTTC. The rearrangement uses TRBV30 and TRBJ2-7, with 10 bases matching TRBD1. With 3 bases clipped from V and 1 base from J, the junction kept 9 bases outside the gene matches. The CDR3 has 16 amino acids. Germline CDR1 is GTSNPN and CDR2 is SVGIG (reference sequence).

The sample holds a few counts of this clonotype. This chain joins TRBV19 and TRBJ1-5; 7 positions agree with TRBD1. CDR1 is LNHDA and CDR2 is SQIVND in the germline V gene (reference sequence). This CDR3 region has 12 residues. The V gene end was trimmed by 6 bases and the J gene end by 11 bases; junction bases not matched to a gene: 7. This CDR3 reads CASREGGSAQHF. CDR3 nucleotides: TGTGCCAGTAGAGAAGGGGGCTCGGCCCAGCATTTT.

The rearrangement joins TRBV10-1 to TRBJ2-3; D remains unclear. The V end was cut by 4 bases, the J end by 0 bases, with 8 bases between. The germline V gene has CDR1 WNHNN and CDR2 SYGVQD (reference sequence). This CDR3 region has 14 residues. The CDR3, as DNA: TGCGCCAGCAGTGTCCGGTATAGCACAGATACGCAGTATTTT. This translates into CASSVRYSTDTQYF.

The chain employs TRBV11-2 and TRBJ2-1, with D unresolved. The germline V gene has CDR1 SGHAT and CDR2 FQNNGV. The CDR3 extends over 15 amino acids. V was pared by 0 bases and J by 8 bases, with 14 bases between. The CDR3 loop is CASSLDLGVSYEQFF. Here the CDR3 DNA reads TGTGCCAGCAGCTTAGATCTTGGAGTTAGCTATGAGCAGTTCTTC. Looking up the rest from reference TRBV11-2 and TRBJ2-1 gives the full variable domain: EAGVAQSPRYKIIEKRQSVAFWCNPISGHATLYWYQQILGQGPKLLIQFQNNGVVDDSQLPKDRFSAERLKGVDSTLKIQPAKLEDSAVYLCASSLDLGVSYEQFFGPGTRLTVL.

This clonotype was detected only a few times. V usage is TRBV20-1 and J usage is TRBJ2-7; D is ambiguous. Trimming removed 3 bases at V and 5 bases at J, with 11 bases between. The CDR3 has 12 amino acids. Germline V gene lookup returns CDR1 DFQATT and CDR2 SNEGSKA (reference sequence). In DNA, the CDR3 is TGCAGTGCTAGTTTCGGGCCAGACGAGCAGTACTTC. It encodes CSASFGPDEQYF.

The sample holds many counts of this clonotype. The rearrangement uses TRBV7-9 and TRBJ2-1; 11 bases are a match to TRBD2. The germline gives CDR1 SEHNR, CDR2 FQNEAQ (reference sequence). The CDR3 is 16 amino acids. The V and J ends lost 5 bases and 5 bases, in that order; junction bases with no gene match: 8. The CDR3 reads CASSPTSGSGHNEQFF. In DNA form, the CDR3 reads TGTGCCAGCAGCCCTACTAGCGGGAGTGGGCACAATGAGCAGTTCTTC.

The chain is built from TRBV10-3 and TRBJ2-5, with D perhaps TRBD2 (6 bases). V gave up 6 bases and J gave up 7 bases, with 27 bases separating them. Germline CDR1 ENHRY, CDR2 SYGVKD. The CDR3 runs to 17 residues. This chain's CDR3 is CAISRNPDYTGDGTQYF. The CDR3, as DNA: TGTGCCATCAGCCGCAATCCCGACTATACGGGAGATGGGACCCAGTACTTC.

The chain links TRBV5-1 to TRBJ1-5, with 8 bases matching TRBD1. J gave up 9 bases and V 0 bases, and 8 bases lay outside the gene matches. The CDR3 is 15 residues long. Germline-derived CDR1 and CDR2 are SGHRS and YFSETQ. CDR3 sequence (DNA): TGCGCCAGCAGCTTGGACCCAGGGGGCGCGGGGCCCCAGCATTTT. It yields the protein CASSLDPGGAGPQHF.

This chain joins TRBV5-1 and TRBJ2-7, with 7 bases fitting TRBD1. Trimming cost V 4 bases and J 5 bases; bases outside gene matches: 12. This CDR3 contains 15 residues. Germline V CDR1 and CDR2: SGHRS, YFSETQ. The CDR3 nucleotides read TGCGCCAGCAGCCCACCTCCGGCACAGGGGAACGAGCAGTACTTC. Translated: CASSPPPAQGNEQYF.

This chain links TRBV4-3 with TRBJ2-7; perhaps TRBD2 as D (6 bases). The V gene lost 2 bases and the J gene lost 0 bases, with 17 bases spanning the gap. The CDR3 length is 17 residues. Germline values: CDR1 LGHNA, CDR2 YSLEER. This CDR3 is CASSQHSRAGSSYEQYF. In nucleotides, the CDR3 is TGCGCCAGCAGCCAACACTCGCGCGCGGGGAGCTCCTACGAGCAGTACTTC.

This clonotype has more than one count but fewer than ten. The CDR3 nucleotides read TGTGCCAGCAACGGACAGGGAATAGGAGGCGGGGAGCTGTTTTTT. Its protein product is CASNGQGIGGGELFF. The chain joins TRBV7-8 to TRBJ2-2; 8 nucleotides agree with TRBD1. V shed 7 bases and J 7 bases; nucleotides not matched to a gene: 11. CDR1 is SGHVS, CDR2 FQNEAQ, per germline. This CDR3 region has 15 residues.

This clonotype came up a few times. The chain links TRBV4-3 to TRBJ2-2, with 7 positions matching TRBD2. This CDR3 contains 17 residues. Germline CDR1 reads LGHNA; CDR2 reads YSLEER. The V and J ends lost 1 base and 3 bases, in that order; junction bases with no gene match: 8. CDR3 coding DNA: TGCGCCAGCAGCCAAGGGGTAGGACTAGTGTACACCGGGGAGCTGTTTTTT. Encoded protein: CASSQGVGLVYTGELFF.

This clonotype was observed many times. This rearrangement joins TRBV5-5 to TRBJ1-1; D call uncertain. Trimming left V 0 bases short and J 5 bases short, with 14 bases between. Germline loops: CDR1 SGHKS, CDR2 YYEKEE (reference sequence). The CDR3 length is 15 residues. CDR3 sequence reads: CASSLGGSLVTEAFF. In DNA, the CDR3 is TGTGCCAGCAGCTTGGGAGGGTCCCTGGTGACTGAAGCTTTCTTT.

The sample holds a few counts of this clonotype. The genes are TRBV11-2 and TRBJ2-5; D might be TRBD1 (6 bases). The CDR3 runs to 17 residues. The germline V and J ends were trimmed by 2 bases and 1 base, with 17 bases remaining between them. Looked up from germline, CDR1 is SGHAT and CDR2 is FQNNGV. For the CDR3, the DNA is TGTGCCAGCAGCTTAACTTTGAGACAGGCCGGCCAAGAGACCCAGTACTTC. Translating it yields CASSLTLRQAGQETQYF.

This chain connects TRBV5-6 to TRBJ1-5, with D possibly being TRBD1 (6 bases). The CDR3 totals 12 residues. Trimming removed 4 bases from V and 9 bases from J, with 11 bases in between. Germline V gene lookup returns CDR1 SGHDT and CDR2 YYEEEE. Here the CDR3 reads CASSLQGSPQHF. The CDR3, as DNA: TGTGCCAGCAGCCTACAGGGTTCGCCCCAGCATTTT.

The CDR3 region is CASSDVTESSGNTIYF. As DNA, the CDR3 is TGTGCCAGCAGTGACGTGACAGAAAGCTCTGGAAACACCATATATTTT. The rearrangement joins TRBV2 to TRBJ1-3; possible D gene TRBD1, 5 bases. The germline V gene has CDR1 SNHLY and CDR2 FYNNEI. The CDR3 runs to 16 residues. The germline V and J ends were trimmed by 3 bases and 0 bases, with 12 bases remaining between them.

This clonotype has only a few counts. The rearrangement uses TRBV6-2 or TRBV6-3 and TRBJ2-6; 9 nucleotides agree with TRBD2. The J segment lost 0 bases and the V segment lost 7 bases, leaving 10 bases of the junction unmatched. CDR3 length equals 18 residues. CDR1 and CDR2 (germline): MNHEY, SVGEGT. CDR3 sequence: CASKMTSGLSSGANVLTF. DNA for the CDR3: TGTGCCAGCAAAATGACTAGCGGACTCTCCTCTGGGGCCAACGTCCTGACTTTC.

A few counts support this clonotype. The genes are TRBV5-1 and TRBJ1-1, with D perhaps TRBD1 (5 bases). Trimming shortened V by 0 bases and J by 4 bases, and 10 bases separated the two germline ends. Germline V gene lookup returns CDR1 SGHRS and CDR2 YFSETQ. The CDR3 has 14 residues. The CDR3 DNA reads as TGCGCCAGCAGCTTGGATTGGGGCCCCACTGAAGCTTTCTTT. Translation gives CASSLDWGPTEAFF.

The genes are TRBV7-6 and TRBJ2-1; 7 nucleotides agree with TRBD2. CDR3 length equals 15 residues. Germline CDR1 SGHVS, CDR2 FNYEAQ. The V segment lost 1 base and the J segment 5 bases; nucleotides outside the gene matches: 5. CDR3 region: CASSLGGGRNNEQFF. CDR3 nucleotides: TGTGCCAGCAGCTTAGGCGGGGGTCGAAACAATGAGCAGTTCTTC.

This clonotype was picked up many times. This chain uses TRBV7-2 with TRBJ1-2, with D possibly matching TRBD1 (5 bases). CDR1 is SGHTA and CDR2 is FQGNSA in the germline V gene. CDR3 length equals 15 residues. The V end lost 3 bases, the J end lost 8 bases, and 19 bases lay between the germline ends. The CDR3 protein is CASSLDASAGQGYTF. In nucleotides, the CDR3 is TGTGCCAGCAGCTTGGACGCCTCAGCGGGGCAGGGCTACACCTTC.

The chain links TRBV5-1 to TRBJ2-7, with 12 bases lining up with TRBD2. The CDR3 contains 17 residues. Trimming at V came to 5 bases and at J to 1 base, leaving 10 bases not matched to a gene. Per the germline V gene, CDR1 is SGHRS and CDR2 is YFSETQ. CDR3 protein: CASSPPPGTSGSYEQYF. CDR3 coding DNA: TGCGCCAGCAGTCCACCTCCCGGGACTAGCGGGTCCTACGAGCAGTACTTC.

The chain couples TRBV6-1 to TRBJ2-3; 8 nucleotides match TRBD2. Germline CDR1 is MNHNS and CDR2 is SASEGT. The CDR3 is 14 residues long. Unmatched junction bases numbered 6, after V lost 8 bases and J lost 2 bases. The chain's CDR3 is CASPLAGHTDTQYF. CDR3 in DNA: TGTGCCAGCCCATTAGCGGGACACACAGATACGCAGTATTTT.